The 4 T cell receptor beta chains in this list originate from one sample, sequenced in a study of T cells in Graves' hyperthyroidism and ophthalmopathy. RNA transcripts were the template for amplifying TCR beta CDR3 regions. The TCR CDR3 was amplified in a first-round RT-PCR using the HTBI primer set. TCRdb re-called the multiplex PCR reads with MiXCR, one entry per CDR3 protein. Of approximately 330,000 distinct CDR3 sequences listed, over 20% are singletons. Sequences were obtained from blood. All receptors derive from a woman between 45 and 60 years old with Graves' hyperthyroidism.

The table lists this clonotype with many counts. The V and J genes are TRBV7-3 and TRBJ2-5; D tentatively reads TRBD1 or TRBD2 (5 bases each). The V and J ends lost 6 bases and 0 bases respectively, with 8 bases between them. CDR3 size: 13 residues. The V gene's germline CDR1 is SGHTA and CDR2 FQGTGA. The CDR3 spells CASSRGHQETQYF. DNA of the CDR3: TGTGCCAGCAGTCGGGGACACCAAGAGACCCAGTACTTC.

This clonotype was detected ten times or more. Here the CDR3 reads CASSFEGGARDTQYF. The CDR3, as DNA: TGTGCCAGCAGCTTTGAGGGGGGGGCGAGAGATACGCAGTATTTT. The chain uses TRBV2 and TRBJ2-3, with D possibly being TRBD2 (7 bases). Trimming left V 6 bases short and J 5 bases short, with 18 bases between. Looked up from germline, CDR1 is SNHLY and CDR2 is FYNNEI. CDR3 length: 15 residues.

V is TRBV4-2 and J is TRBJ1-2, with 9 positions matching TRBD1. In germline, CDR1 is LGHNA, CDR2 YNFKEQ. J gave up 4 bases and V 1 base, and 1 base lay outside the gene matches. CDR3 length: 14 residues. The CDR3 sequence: CASSQVGQGYGYTF. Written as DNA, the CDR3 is TGTGCCAGCAGCCAAGTGGGACAGGGCTATGGCTACACCTTC.

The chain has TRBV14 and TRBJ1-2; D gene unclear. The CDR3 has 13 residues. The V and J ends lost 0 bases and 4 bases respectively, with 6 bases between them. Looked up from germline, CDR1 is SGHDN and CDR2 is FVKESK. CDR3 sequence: CASSQDKSYGYTF. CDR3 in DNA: TGTGCCAGCAGCCAAGATAAGTCCTATGGCTACACCTTC.